This TCR beta chain was sequenced in a study of spatial heterogeneity in lung cancer. Study-level results: Ubiquitous expanded tumor TCRs were seen in blood more at resection than at follow-up.

V lost 1 base to trimming and J lost 4 bases, with 16 bases between them. Germline V CDR1 and CDR2: MGHRA, YSYEKL. This CDR3 region has 16 residues. TCRdb re-analysed the 5' RACE reads in MiXCR, keeping a single row per CDR3 protein. The sample shows 40,000 to 45,000 distinct CDR3 sequences, roughly 13% of them seen only once. Time point noted: sample taken at primary tumor resection. TCRs were sequenced from unsorted whole RNA of tumor, nontumor lung or PBMC. This clonotype was counted at least ten times. The antigen is undetermined. This sample comprised PBMCs, obtained at surgery. The sequence came from a male donor with early-stage non-small cell lung cancer. The chain recombines TRBV4-1 with TRBJ1-2; tentatively, D is TRBD1 (6 bases). The CDR3 coding sequence is TGCGCCAGCAGCCAAGCTGGAAGTAGGACAGCCTATGGCTACACCTTC. Translation: CASSQAGSRTAYGYTF.